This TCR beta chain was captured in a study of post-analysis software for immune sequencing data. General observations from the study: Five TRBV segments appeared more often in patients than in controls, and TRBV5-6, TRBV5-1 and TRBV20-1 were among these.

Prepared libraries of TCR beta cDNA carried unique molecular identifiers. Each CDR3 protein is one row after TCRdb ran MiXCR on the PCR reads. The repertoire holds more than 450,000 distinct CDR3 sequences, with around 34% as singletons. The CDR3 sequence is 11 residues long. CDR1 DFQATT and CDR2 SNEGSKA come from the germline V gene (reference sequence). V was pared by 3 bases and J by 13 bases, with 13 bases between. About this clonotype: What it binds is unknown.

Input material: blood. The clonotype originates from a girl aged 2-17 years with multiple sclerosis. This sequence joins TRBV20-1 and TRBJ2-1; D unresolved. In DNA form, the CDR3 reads TGCAGTGCTAGTGACGGAGAGACCCAGTTCTTC. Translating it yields CSASDGETQFF.